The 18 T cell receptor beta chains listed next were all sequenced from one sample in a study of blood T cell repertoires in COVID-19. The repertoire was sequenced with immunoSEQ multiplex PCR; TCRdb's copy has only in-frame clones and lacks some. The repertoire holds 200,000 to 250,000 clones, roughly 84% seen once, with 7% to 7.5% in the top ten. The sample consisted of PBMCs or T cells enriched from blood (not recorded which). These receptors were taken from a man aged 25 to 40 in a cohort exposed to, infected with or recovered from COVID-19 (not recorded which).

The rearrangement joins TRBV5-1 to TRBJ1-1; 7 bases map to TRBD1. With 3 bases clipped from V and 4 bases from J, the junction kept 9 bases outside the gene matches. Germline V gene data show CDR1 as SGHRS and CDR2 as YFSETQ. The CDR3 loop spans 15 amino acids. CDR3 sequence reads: CASSSTTGAGTEAFF. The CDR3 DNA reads TGCGCCAGCAGCTCAACTACAGGGGCCGGCACTGAAGCTTTCTTT.

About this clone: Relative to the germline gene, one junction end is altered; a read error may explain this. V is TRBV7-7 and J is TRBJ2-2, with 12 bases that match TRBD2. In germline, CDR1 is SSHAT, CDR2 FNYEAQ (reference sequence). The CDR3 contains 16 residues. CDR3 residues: CASSPTSGSGTGELFF. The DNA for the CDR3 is TGTGCTAGCAGCCCGACTAGCGGGAGTGGCACCGGGGAGCTGTTTTTT.

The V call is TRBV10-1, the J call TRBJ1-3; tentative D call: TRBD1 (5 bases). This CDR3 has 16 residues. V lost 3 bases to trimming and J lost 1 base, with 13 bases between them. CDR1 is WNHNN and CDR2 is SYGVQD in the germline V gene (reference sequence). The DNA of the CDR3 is TGCGCCAGCAGTGACCCGCGGGGCTCATCTGGAAACACCATATATTTT. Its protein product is CASSDPRGSSGNTIYF.

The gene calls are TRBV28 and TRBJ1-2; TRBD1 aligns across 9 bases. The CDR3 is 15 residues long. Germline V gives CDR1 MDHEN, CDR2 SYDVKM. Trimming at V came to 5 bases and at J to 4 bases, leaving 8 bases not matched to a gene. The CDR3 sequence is CASSRGQGSSYGYTF. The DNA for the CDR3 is TGTGCCAGCAGTCGCGGACAGGGGAGTAGCTATGGCTACACCTTC.

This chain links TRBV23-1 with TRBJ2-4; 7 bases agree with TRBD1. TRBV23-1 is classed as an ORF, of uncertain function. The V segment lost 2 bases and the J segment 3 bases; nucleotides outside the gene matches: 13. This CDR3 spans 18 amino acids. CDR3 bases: TGCGCCAGCAGTCAACGTTATTCGACAGGGAAGGACAAAAACATTCAGTACTTC. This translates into CASSQRYSTGKDKNIQYF.

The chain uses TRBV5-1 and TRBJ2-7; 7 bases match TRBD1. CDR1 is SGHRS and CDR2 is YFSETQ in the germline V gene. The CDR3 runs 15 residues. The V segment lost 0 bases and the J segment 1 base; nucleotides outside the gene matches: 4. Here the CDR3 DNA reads TGCGCCAGCAGCTTGGGTCCAGGGGGTTCCTACGAGCAGTACTTC. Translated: CASSLGPGGSYEQYF.

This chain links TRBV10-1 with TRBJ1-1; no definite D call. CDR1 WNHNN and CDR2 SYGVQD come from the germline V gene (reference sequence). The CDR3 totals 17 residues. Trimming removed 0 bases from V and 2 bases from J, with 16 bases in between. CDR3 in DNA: TGCGCCAGCAGTGAGTCGAGGTCAGGAGGGTCCAACACTGAAGCTTTCTTT. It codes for CASSESRSGGSNTEAFF.

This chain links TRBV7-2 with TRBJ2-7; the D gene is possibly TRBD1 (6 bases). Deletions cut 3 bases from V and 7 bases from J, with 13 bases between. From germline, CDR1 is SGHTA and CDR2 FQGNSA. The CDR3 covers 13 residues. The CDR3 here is CASSFQQGSEQYF. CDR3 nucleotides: TGTGCCAGCAGCTTCCAACAGGGTAGTGAGCAGTACTTC.

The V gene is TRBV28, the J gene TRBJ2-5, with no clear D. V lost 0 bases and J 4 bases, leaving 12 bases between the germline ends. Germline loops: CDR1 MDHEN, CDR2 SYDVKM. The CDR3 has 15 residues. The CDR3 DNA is TGTGCCAGCAGTTTATGGGCCAACTCGGGAGAGACCCAGTACTTC. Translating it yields CASSLWANSGETQYF.

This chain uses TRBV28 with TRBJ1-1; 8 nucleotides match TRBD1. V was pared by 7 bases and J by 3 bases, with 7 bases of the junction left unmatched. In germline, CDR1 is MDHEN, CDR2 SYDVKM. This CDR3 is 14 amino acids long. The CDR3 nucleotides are TGTGCCAGCATGGCAGGGGGCTTTGACACTGAAGCTTTCTTT. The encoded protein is CASMAGGFDTEAFF. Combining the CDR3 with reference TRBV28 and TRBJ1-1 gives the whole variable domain DVKVTQSSRYLVKRTGEKVFLECVQDMDHENMFWYRQDPGLGLRLIYFSYDVKMKEKGDIPEGYSVSREKKERFSLILESASTNQTSMYLCASMAGGFDTEAFFGQGTRLTVV.

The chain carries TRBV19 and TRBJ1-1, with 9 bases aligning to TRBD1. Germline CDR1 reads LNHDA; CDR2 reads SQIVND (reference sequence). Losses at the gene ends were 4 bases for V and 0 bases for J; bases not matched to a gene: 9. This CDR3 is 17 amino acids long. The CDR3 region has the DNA TGTGCCAGTAGTACAGGACAGGGGACTCTCATGAACACTGAAGCTTTCTTT. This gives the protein CASSTGQGTLMNTEAFF.

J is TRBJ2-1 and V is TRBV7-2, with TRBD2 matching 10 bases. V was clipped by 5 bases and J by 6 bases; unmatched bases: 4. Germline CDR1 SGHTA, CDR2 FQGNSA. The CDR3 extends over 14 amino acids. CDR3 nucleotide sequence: TGTGCCAGCAGCCGGGGACTAGCGAGCAATGAGCAGTTCTTC. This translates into CASSRGLASNEQFF.

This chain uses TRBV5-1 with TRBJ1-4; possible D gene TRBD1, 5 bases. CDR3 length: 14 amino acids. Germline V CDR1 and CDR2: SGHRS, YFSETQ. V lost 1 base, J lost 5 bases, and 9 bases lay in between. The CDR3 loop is CASSLSGLNEKLFF. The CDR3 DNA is TGCGCCAGCAGCTTGTCAGGGTTAAATGAAAAACTGTTTTTT. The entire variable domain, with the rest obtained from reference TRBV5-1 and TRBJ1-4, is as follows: KAGVTQTPRYLIKTRGQQVTLSCSPISGHRSVSWYQQTPGQGLQFLFEYFSETQRNKGNFPGRFSGRQFSNSRSEMNVSTLELGDSALYLCASSLSGLNEKLFFGSGTQLSVL.

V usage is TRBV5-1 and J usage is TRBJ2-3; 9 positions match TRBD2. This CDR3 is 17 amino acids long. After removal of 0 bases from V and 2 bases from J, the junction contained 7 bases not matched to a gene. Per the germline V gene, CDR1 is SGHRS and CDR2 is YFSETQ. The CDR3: CASSLGSLAGFTDTQYF. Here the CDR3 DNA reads TGCGCCAGCAGCTTGGGCAGCCTAGCGGGGTTCACAGATACGCAGTATTTT.

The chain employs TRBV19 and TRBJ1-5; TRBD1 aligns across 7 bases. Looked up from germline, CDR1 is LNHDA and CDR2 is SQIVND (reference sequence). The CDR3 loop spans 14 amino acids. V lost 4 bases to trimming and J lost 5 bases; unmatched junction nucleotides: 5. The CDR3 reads CASSTTGRYQPQHF. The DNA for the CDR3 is TGTGCCAGTAGTACGACAGGGAGGTATCAGCCCCAGCATTTT.

The CDR3 protein is CASSPIRGTEAFF. CDR3 DNA: TGTGCCAGCAGTCCGATCAGGGGCACTGAAGCTTTCTTT. This chain links TRBV6-5 with TRBJ1-1; D may be TRBD1 (6 bases). The CDR3 consists of 13 residues. Germline CDR1 reads MNHEY; CDR2 reads SVGAGI. Between the trimmed V and J ends, which lost 5 bases and 4 bases, there was a span of 11 bases.

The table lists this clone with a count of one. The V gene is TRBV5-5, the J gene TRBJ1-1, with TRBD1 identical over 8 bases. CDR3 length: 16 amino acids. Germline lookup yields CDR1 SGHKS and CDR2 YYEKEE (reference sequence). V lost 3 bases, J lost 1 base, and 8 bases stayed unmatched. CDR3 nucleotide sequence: TGTGCCAGCAGCTCCAGGACAGGGAAACCGAACACTGAAGCTTTCTTT. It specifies CASSSRTGKPNTEAFF.

The CDR3 is CSVQGIYTEAFF. In DNA, the CDR3 is TGCAGCGTCCAGGGTATTTACACTGAAGCTTTCTTT. The V and J genes are TRBV29-1 and TRBJ1-1, with D perhaps matching TRBD1 (5 bases). V was shortened by 6 bases and J by 3 bases, with 11 bases between the two germline ends. Germline V gives CDR1 SQVTM, CDR2 ANQGSEA. This CDR3 spans 12 amino acids.